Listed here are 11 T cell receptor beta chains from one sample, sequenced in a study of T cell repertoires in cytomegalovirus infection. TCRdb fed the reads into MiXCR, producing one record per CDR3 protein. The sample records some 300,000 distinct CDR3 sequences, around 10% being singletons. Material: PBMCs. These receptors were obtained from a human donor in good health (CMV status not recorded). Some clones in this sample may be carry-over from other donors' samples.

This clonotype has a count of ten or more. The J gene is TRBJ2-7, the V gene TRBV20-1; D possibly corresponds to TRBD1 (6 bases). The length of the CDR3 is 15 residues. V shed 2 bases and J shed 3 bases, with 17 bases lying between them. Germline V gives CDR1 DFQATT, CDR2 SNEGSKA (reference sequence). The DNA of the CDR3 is TGCAGTGCTAGACCCCTGGCAGGGGTTAGCTACGAGCAGTACGTC. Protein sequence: CSARPLAGVSYEQYV.

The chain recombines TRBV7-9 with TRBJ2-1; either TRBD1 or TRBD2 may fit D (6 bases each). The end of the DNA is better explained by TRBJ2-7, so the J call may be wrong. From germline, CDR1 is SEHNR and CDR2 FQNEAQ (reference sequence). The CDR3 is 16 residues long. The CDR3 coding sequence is TGTGCCAGCAGCCTAATCGGGGGCAGCTCCTACAATGAGCAGTACTTC. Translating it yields CASSLIGGSSYNEQYF.

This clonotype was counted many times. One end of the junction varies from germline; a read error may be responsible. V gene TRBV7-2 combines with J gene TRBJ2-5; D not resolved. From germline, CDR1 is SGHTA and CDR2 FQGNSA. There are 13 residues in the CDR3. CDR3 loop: CASSSSPQGTQYF. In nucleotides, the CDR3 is TGTGCCAGCAGCTCTTCACCCCAAGGGACCCAGTACTTC.

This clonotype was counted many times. Here the CDR3 DNA reads TGTGCCAGCAGCTTAATACAGGGGTTCGAGCAGTACTTC. Protein product: CASSLIQGFEQYF. V usage is TRBV7-9 and J usage is TRBJ2-7, with 7 nucleotides matching TRBD1. CDR1 is SEHNR and CDR2 is FQNEAQ in the germline V gene (reference sequence). Trimming removed 2 bases from V and 6 bases from J; junction bases left unmatched: 4. The CDR3 runs to 13 residues.

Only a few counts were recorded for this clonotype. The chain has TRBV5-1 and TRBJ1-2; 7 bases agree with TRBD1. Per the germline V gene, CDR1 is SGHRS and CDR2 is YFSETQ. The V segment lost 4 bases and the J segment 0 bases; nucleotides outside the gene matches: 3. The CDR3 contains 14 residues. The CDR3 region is CASSRGTANYGYTF. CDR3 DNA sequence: TGCGCCAGCAGCAGAGGGACAGCTAACTATGGCTACACCTTC.

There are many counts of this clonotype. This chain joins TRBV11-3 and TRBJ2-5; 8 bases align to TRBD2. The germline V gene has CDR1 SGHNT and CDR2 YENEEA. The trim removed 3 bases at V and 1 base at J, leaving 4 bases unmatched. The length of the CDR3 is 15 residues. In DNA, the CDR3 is TGTGCCAGCAGCTTCCCAGCGGGGGCCCAAGAGACCCAGTACTTC. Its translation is CASSFPAGAQETQYF.

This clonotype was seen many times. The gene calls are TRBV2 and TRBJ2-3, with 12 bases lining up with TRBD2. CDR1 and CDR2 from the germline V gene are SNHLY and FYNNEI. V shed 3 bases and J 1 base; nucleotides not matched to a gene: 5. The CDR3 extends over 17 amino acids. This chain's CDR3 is CASSDGTSGLRTDTQYF. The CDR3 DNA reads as TGTGCCAGCAGTGACGGGACTAGCGGGCTCCGCACAGATACGCAGTATTTT.

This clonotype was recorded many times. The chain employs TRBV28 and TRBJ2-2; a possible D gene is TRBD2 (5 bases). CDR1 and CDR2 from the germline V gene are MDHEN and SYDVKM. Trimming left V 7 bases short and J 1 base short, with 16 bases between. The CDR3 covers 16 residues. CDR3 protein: CASTLGAIWNTGELFF. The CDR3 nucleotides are TGTGCCAGCACCCTGGGAGCGATTTGGAACACCGGGGAGCTGTTTTTT.

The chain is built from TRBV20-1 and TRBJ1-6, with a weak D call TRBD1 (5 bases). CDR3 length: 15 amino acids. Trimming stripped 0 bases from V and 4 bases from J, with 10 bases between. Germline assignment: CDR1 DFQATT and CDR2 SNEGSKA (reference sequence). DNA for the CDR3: TGCAGTGCTAGAGATGGGGCAGGGTATAATTCACCCCTCCACTTT. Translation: CSARDGAGYNSPLHF.

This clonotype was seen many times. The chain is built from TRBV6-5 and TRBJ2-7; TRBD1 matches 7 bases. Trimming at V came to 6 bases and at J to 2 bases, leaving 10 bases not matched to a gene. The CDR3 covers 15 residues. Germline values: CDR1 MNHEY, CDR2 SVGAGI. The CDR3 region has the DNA TGTGCCAGCAGCCAAGGACAGGTTGGCGCCTACGAGCAGTACGTC. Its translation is CASSQGQVGAYEQYV.

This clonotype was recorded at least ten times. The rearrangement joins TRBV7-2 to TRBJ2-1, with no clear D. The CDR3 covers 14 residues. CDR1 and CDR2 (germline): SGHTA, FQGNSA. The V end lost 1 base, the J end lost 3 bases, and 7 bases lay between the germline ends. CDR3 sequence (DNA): TGTGCCAGCAGCTTAGGAAGGGTCTACAATGAGCAGTTCTTC. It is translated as CASSLGRVYNEQFF.